The 16 T cell receptor beta chains reported below all come from one sample, sequenced in a study of blood T cell repertoires in COVID-19. The repertoire was sequenced with immunoSEQ multiplex PCR; TCRdb's copy has only in-frame clones and lacks some. The sample includes 25,000 or so clones, 80% to 90% of them seen just once. Sequenced material: peripheral blood. These receptors came from a woman of 80 years or more with active or convalescent COVID-19.

The chain carries TRBV11-3 and TRBJ2-7; 8 nucleotides line up with TRBD1. After removal of 6 bases from V and 11 bases from J, the junction contained 3 bases not matched to a gene. CDR3 length equals 10 residues. CDR1 and CDR2 from the germline V gene are SGHNT and YENEEA. The CDR3 region has the DNA TGTGCCAGCAGTCAGGACAGGGAGTACTTC. Its protein is CASSQDREYF.

The V and J genes are TRBV7-9 and TRBJ1-3; D is unresolved. The CDR3 covers 16 residues. From germline, CDR1 is SEHNR and CDR2 FQNEAQ (reference sequence). The V gene lost 5 bases and the J gene lost 5 bases, with 19 bases spanning the gap. This CDR3 reads CASSPGQVSPRNTIYF. The CDR3 nucleotides are TGTGCCAGCAGCCCTGGCCAGGTTTCCCCGCGAAACACCATATATTTT.

The gene calls are TRBV29-1 and TRBJ2-1; 12 bases are a match to TRBD2. The V and J ends lost 5 bases and 7 bases, in that order; junction bases with no gene match: 6. The CDR3 extends over 14 amino acids. Germline CDR1 SQVTM, CDR2 ANQGSEA. CDR3 coding DNA: TGCAGCGTTCAGACTAGCGGGAGCGTTAATGAGCAGTTCTTC. Its protein product is CSVQTSGSVNEQFF.

This rearrangement joins TRBV18 to TRBJ2-5, with 14 bases that match TRBD2. The V and J ends lost 1 base and 0 bases, in that order; junction bases with no gene match: 10. The CDR3 contains 20 residues. The germline CDR1 and CDR2 sequences are KGHSH and LQKENI. The CDR3 here is CASSPRSGLAGGPYQETQYF. In DNA, the CDR3 is TGTGCCAGCTCACCACGTTCTGGACTAGCGGGGGGTCCCTACCAAGAGACCCAGTACTTC.

This clone came up once. The rearrangement joins TRBV19 to TRBJ1-1; D is possibly TRBD1 (6 bases). CDR3 length: 15 residues. The germline V and J ends were trimmed by 1 base and 0 bases, with 9 bases remaining between them. Germline assignment: CDR1 LNHDA and CDR2 SQIVND (reference sequence). The CDR3 region is CASSIGAGVNTEAFF. The CDR3 region has the DNA TGTGCCAGTAGTATAGGAGCAGGGGTGAACACTGAAGCTTTCTTT.

This chain connects TRBV14 to TRBJ1-2; 10 positions agree with TRBD1. Losses at the gene ends were 0 bases for V and 8 bases for J; bases not matched to a gene: 9. This CDR3 spans 16 amino acids. Germline-derived CDR1 and CDR2 are SGHDN and FVKESK. The CDR3 bases are TGTGCCAGCAGCCAAGATCGATATGGGACAGGGGCCGGCTACACCTTC. Translated, it gives CASSQDRYGTGAGYTF.

The CDR3 sequence: CASSLFRGGNQPQHF. The CDR3 DNA follows: TGTGCCAGCAGTTTATTCAGGGGTGGCAATCAGCCCCAGCATTTT. The chain couples TRBV27 to TRBJ1-5; D perhaps matches TRBD1 (6 bases). V was cut by 1 base and J by 2 bases, with 9 bases left in between. Germline V gives CDR1 MNHEY, CDR2 SMNVEV (reference sequence). This CDR3 has 15 residues.

The gene calls are TRBV6-5 and TRBJ2-3; D might be TRBD2 (5 bases). The V end lost 10 bases, the J end lost 2 bases, and 16 bases lay between the germline ends. The CDR3 is made up of 14 amino acids. Germline V gene data show CDR1 as MNHEY and CDR2 as SVGAGI. The CDR3 spells CATSRAFYTDTQYF. DNA for the CDR3: TGTGCCACATCGCGGGCTTTTTACACAGATACGCAGTATTTT.

CDR3 nucleotide sequence: TGTGCCAGCAGCCAAGTAGCGGGAGGAACCTACGAGCAGTACTTC. It is translated as CASSQVAGGTYEQYF. The rearrangement joins TRBV3-1 (or the pseudogene TRBV3-2) to TRBJ2-7; TRBD2 aligns across 10 bases. This CDR3 is 15 amino acids long. Germline values: CDR1 LGHDT, CDR2 YNNKEL (reference sequence). V lost 1 base, J lost 2 bases, and 2 bases stayed unmatched.

This clone was counted a few times. This chain links TRBV2 with TRBJ2-7, with 7 positions matching TRBD2. The CDR3 consists of 13 residues. Germline V gene data show CDR1 as SNHLY and CDR2 as FYNNEI. V shed 5 bases, J shed 4 bases, and the junction held 5 bases outside the gene matches. CDR3 amino acids: CASSWRELYEQYF. CDR3 nucleotides: TGTGCCAGCAGTTGGCGGGAGCTATACGAGCAGTACTTC.

This clone was seen only a few times. The J gene is TRBJ1-1, the V gene TRBV5-6; no definite D call. The CDR3 extends over 17 amino acids. V was shortened by 2 bases and J by 6 bases, with 23 bases between the two germline ends. In germline, CDR1 is SGHDT, CDR2 YYEEEE. The CDR3 spells CASSFLSRRKVPPEAFF. CDR3 sequence (DNA): TGTGCCAGCAGCTTTTTGTCGAGGCGGAAGGTCCCCCCTGAAGCTTTCTTT.

This clone appeared once. The V call is TRBV5-1, the J call TRBJ2-1; D possibly corresponds to TRBD1 (6 bases). Trimming removed 0 bases from V and 1 base from J, with 11 bases in between. Germline assignment: CDR1 SGHRS and CDR2 YFSETQ. This CDR3 is built from 16 residues. In DNA, the CDR3 is TGCGCCAGCAGCTTGGCCGGGACACTATCCTACAATGAGCAGTTCTTC. It translates to CASSLAGTLSYNEQFF.

CDR3 loop: CASSQGPLGRGRTEAFF. CDR3 bases: TGCGCCAGCAGCCAAGGACCTTTAGGCAGGGGGCGGACTGAAGCTTTCTTT. J is TRBJ1-1 and V is TRBV4-1; 8 nucleotides line up with TRBD1. Germline CDR1 is MGHRA and CDR2 is YSYEKL. V lost 1 base, J lost 5 bases, and 12 bases stayed unmatched. This CDR3 is built from 17 residues.

The V gene is TRBV27, the J gene TRBJ2-7; D uncertain. The V and J ends lost 2 bases and 7 bases respectively, with 15 bases between them. Germline CDR1 reads MNHEY; CDR2 reads SMNVEV (reference sequence). The CDR3 consists of 14 residues. CDR3 nucleotide sequence: TGTGCCAGCAGTTTAGGATTTTCAGTGAGGGAGCAGTACTTC. Translated, it gives CASSLGFSVREQYF.

CDR3 loop: CASSLAGLGANVLTF. The CDR3 region has the DNA TGTGCCAGCAGCTTGGCCGGTCTAGGAGCCAACGTCCTGACTTTC. This chain links TRBV5-5 with TRBJ2-6, with no clear D. The V gene's germline CDR1 is SGHKS and CDR2 YYEKEE (reference sequence). V dropped 0 bases and J dropped 7 bases, with 11 bases sitting between them. CDR3 length: 15 amino acids.

The chain joins TRBV10-3 to TRBJ1-5; weak D call: TRBD1 (6 bases). The CDR3 length is 16 residues. Germline V lookup: CDR1 ENHRY, CDR2 SYGVKD. The germline V and J ends were trimmed by 6 bases and 1 base, with 16 bases remaining between them. The CDR3 sequence is CAIRSSQDRSNQPQHF. The CDR3 bases are TGTGCCATCAGAAGTAGCCAGGACAGAAGCAATCAGCCCCAGCATTTT.